The 23 T cell receptor beta chains in this list originate from one sample, sequenced in a study of metastatic and nonmetastatic thyroid tumors. TCRdb reprocessed the PCR reads via MiXCR. The table shows 45,000 to 60,000 clones, with approximately 15% occurring only once. Patients were all untreated before their thyroid surgery. The sample taken for sequencing was blood. The receptor set was obtained from a female donor with papillary thyroid cancer or a benign thyroid nodule (not recorded which). Some clones in this sample may be carry-over from other donors' samples.

This clone was counted many times. This chain links TRBV30 with TRBJ1-1; 11 bases fit TRBD1. The CDR3 length is 18 residues. Per the germline V gene, CDR1 is GTSNPN and CDR2 is SVGIG (reference sequence). Germline trimming cut 0 bases from V and 0 bases from J; bases unmatched to any gene: 9. CDR3 amino acids: CAWSVRTGGFRMNTEAFF. For the CDR3, the DNA is TGTGCCTGGAGTGTACGGACAGGGGGCTTTCGGATGAACACTGAAGCTTTCTTT.

This sequence joins TRBV6-2 or TRBV6-3 and TRBJ2-1; a weak D match, TRBD1 (5 bases). The CDR3 is 13 residues long. Looked up from germline, CDR1 is MNHEY and CDR2 is SVGEGT. The germline V and J ends were trimmed by 0 bases and 9 bases, with 9 bases remaining between them. CDR3 in DNA: TGTGCCAGCAGTTACTCCTTTCAGGGTGAGCAGTTCTTC. Residues: CASSYSFQGEQFF.

This clone appeared many times. The chain carries TRBV12-3 or TRBV12-4 and TRBJ2-3; 7 nucleotides match TRBD2. J was trimmed by 4 bases and V by 6 bases; bases with no gene match: 7. The CDR3 totals 14 residues. CDR3 coding DNA: TGTGCCAGCAGCCTAAGACTAGCTGCAGATACGCAGTATTTT. Translation gives CASSLRLAADTQYF.

This clone was counted only a few times. The junction shows a germline mismatch at one end, possibly a read error. V and J are TRBV6-4 and TRBJ2-7; the D is unclear. CDR3 length: 14 amino acids. Germline assignment: CDR1 MRHNA and CDR2 SNTAGT. The CDR3 coding sequence is TGTGCCAGCAGTCCCAATCACACATCCTACGATCAGTACTTC. It codes for CASSPNHTSYDQYF.

This clone was picked up a small number of times. This sequence joins TRBV28 and TRBJ1-5; D possibly corresponds to TRBD1 (6 bases). Looked up from germline, CDR1 is MDHEN and CDR2 is SYDVKM. The CDR3 contains 12 residues. V lost 6 bases and J 7 bases, leaving 10 bases between the germline ends. CDR3 in DNA: TGTGCCAGCAGCCCTACAGGGCAGCCCCAGCATTTT. The encoded protein is CASSPTGQPQHF.

This clone was recorded at least ten times. The rearrangement links TRBV6-1 to TRBJ2-1; 8 bases agree with TRBD2. Germline CDR1 reads MNHNS; CDR2 reads SASEGT. The CDR3 consists of 13 residues. V shed 5 bases and J 9 bases; nucleotides not matched to a gene: 6. The CDR3 reads CASSSSGRGEQFF. The CDR3 DNA follows: TGTGCCAGCAGTTCCAGCGGGAGAGGTGAGCAGTTCTTC.

Many counts were recorded for this clone. The J gene is TRBJ2-1, the V gene TRBV27, with TRBD2 matching 8 bases. This CDR3 is built from 17 residues. Germline CDR1 and CDR2: MNHEY and SMNVEV (reference sequence). The trim removed 6 bases at V and 3 bases at J, leaving 13 bases unmatched. CDR3 region: CASRRLGAGALYNEQFF. CDR3 DNA sequence: TGTGCCAGCAGACGTTTAGGAGCGGGAGCACTCTACAATGAGCAGTTCTTC.

This clone was observed many times. The rearrangement joins TRBV4-1 to TRBJ1-2; D not resolved. The V gene lost 1 base and the J gene lost 1 base, with 4 bases spanning the gap. The germline gives CDR1 MGHRA, CDR2 YSYEKL. The length of the CDR3 is 13 residues. CDR3 sequence reads: CASSQGGNYGYTF. The CDR3 DNA reads TGCGCCAGCAGCCAAGGAGGTAACTATGGCTACACCTTC.

In its sample, this clone was seen many times. V usage is TRBV15 and J usage is TRBJ2-1; TRBD1 aligns across 8 bases. V trimming: 5 bases; J trimming: 5 bases; junction bases outside the gene matches: 5. The CDR3 loop spans 14 amino acids. Per the germline V gene, CDR1 is LNHNV and CDR2 is YYDKDF (reference sequence). The CDR3 region has the DNA TGTGCCACCAGCTCCCGGGGACAGGACAATGAGCAGTTCTTC. This sequence encodes CATSSRGQDNEQFF.

Worth noting for this clone: A much bigger clone sits one base away, suggesting this may be a read error. Within the sample, other DNA sequences also encode this same CDR3. The chain is built from TRBV7-9 and TRBJ2-3; D remains ambiguous. CDR3 size: 13 residues. V gave up 0 bases and J gave up 7 bases, with 8 bases separating them. The germline gives CDR1 SEHNR, CDR2 FQNEAQ (reference sequence). The CDR3 region has the DNA TGTGCCAGCAGCTTAGCCGGTCCTTATACGCAGTATTTT. Protein product: CASSLAGPYTQYF. Drawing the rest from reference TRBV7-9 and TRBJ2-3, the complete variable domain is DTGVSQNPRHKITKRGQNVTFRCDPISEHNRLYWYRQTLGQGPEFLTYFQNEAQLEKSRLLSDRFSAERPKGSFSTLEIQRTEQGDSAMYLCASSLAGPYTQYFGPGTRLTVL.

This clone has at least ten counts. V and J are TRBV29-1 and TRBJ1-2, with unresolved D. The CDR3 length is 12 residues. The V end lost 6 bases, the J end lost 6 bases, and 14 bases lay between the germline ends. The germline V gene encodes CDR1 SQVTM and CDR2 ANQGSEA. The CDR3 DNA is TGCAGCGTGTACGTTAGGTCCGATGGCTACACCTTC. As protein: CSVYVRSDGYTF.

This clone was recorded many times. V and J are TRBV28 and TRBJ2-3, with D maybe TRBD1 (5 bases). CDR1 and CDR2 (germline): MDHEN, SYDVKM. This CDR3 comprises 13 residues. Trimming stripped 7 bases from V and 6 bases from J, with 14 bases between. The CDR3 DNA sequence: TGTGCCAGCAAGAAGGGGCCCAGGGATACGCAGTATTTT. Protein: CASKKGPRDTQYF.

This clone was seen only a few times. The chain employs TRBV28 and TRBJ1-5; possible D gene TRBD1, 5 bases. Germline values: CDR1 MDHEN, CDR2 SYDVKM. Between the trimmed V and J ends, which lost 6 bases and 2 bases, there was a span of 11 bases. The CDR3 sequence is 14 residues long. The CDR3 spells CASSSRVGNQPQHF. In DNA form, the CDR3 reads TGTGCCAGCAGCAGCAGGGTTGGCAATCAGCCCCAGCATTTT. The variable domain in full, with the rest retrieved from reference TRBV28 and TRBJ1-5, is DVKVTQSSRYLVKRTGEKVFLECVQDMDHENMFWYRQDPGLGLRLIYFSYDVKMKEKGDIPEGYSVSREKKERFSLILESASTNQTSMYLCASSSRVGNQPQHFGDGTRLSIL.

At least ten counts were recorded for this clone. J is TRBJ1-1 and V is TRBV25-1, with D possibly being TRBD1 (6 bases). This CDR3 is 15 amino acids long. Trimming pared 6 bases from V and 0 bases from J, leaving 14 bases between. In germline, CDR1 is MGHDK, CDR2 SYGVNS. The CDR3 DNA reads TGTGCCAGCAGGAAAGGACAGCGGATGAACACTGAAGCTTTCTTT. Amino acid sequence: CASRKGQRMNTEAFF.

This clone was counted between two and nine times. The rearrangement links TRBV5-1 to TRBJ2-5; 7 nucleotides agree with TRBD1. This CDR3 has 14 amino acids. The germline CDR1 and CDR2 sequences are SGHRS and YFSETQ. The junction had 4 bases not matched to a gene; V was cut back by 5 bases and J by 0 bases. CDR3 DNA sequence: TGCGCCAGCAGTTTTCAGGGGGACCAAGAGACCCAGTACTTC. Translation: CASSFQGDQETQYF.

This clone showed up just once. J is TRBJ1-2 and V is TRBV5-1; TRBD1 matches at 7 bases. Germline CDR1 is SGHRS and CDR2 is YFSETQ. The ends lost 0 bases at V and 10 bases at J; junction bases unmatched: 15. This CDR3 comprises 16 residues. In nucleotides, the CDR3 is TGCGCCAGCAGCTTGGCCTCAGGGGGATTGGTTCCTGCCTACACCTTC. Its translation is CASSLASGGLVPAYTF. Full variable domain (outside the CDR3, taken from reference TRBV5-1 and TRBJ1-2): KAGVTQTPRYLIKTRGQQVTLSCSPISGHRSVSWYQQTPGQGLQFLFEYFSETQRNKGNFPGRFSGRQFSNSRSEMNVSTLELGDSALYLCASSLASGGLVPAYTFGSGTRLTVV.

The J gene is TRBJ1-1, the V gene TRBV28; no clear D gene. Trimming took 7 bases from V and 0 from J, leaving 18 bases between them. From germline, CDR1 is MDHEN and CDR2 SYDVKM. The CDR3 is 16 amino acids. The CDR3 region has the DNA TGTGCCAGCACACTGAGAGGTAACGGGGTGAACACTGAAGCTTTCTTT. Amino acids: CASTLRGNGVNTEAFF.

This clone showed up just a few times. One end of the junction is discordant with germline, which a read error may explain. J is TRBJ2-7 and V is TRBV6-1; D is possibly TRBD2 (5 bases). The CDR3 is 12 residues long. Germline CDR1 MNHNS, CDR2 SASEGT. CDR3 nucleotides: TGTGTCAGCATTCCACGGGGATACGAGCAGTACTTC. This gives the protein CVSIPRGYEQYF.

The table lists this clone with many counts. The chain joins TRBV12-5 to TRBJ2-5, with D perhaps matching TRBD1 (5 bases). With 4 bases removed from V and 1 base from J, the gap between germline ends came to 13 bases. Germline CDR1 LGHNT, CDR2 FRNRAP. This CDR3 has 15 residues. CDR3 DNA: TGTGCTAGTGGTTCCAAGACAGCACCCCAAGAGACCCAGTACTTC. It translates to CASGSKTAPQETQYF.

This clone came up many times. V usage is TRBV12-3 or TRBV12-4 and J usage is TRBJ1-5; D is undetermined. The CDR3 totals 15 residues. The V end lost 6 bases, the J end lost 11 bases, and 23 bases lay between the germline ends. CDR3: CASSLGGYGQGAQHF. The CDR3 DNA sequence: TGTGCCAGCAGCTTGGGTGGGTACGGTCAAGGAGCCCAGCATTTT.

This clone was found a few times. The junction and the germline gene differ at one end; a read error may be behind it. The chain recombines TRBV6-1 with TRBJ2-1, with D unresolved. Germline CDR1 and CDR2: MNHNS and SASEGT. The CDR3 has 13 amino acids. The CDR3 coding sequence is TGTGCCAGCAGTTCCAGCGTGAGAGGTGAGCATTTCTTC. Translated, it gives CASSSSVRGEHFF.

This clone was counted at least ten times. The rearrangement links TRBV29-1 to TRBJ2-1; D gene uncertain. From germline, CDR1 is SQVTM and CDR2 ANQGSEA. V shed 5 bases and J shed 7 bases, with 15 bases lying between them. The CDR3 contains 13 residues. In nucleotides, the CDR3 is TGCAGCGTTTCGGGCCGTATTTCTAATGAGCAGTTCTTC. This sequence encodes CSVSGRISNEQFF.

This clone appeared many times. V is TRBV6-5 and J is TRBJ1-5, with TRBD1 matching 7 bases. The CDR3 spans 18 residues. V dropped 2 bases and J dropped 0; count of bases not matched to a gene: 10. Germline V gives CDR1 MNHEY, CDR2 SVGAGI. The CDR3 reads CASSYTHPGGYSNQPQHF. For the CDR3, the DNA is TGTGCCAGCAGTTACACCCACCCAGGGGGATATAGCAATCAGCCCCAGCATTTT.